A single sample gave rise to the 16 T cell receptor beta chains below, sequenced in a study of CD8 T cells in Susac syndrome (dated by TCRdb to about 2019). Receptors were amplified or captured by the immunoSEQ multiplex PCR assay. RNA was extracted with the RNeasy kit and 0.5 to 1 ug was reverse transcribed using random hexamers. The public reads were reanalyzed by TCRdb: fastp trimming at Q25, MiXCR alignment, in-frame beta chains only. Records with the same CDR3 protein are collapsed into one entry carrying the most frequent genes and DNA. The sample table lists just over 300,000 distinct CDR3 sequences, under 95% of them with a count of one. 0.065% of the sample belongs to the ten largest clones. Sequencing was done on a sample of CD4+ T cells from PBMCs. These receptors all come from a human donor with multiple sclerosis.

The chain recombines TRBV6-1 with TRBJ1-2, with D perhaps TRBD1 (5 bases). Germline V gene sequence: CDR1 MNHNS, CDR2 SASEGT. Between the trimmed V and J ends, which lost 7 bases and 4 bases, there was a span of 19 bases. The CDR3 is made up of 15 amino acids. In DNA, the CDR3 is TGTGCCAGCAACATCGGGACGGGCTTTATCTATGGCTACACCTTC. This gives the protein CASNIGTGFIYGYTF.

This chain joins TRBV6-2 or TRBV6-3 and TRBJ2-1; D is perhaps TRBD2 (6 bases). The CDR3 is made up of 19 amino acids. Trimming removed 2 bases from V and 2 bases from J, with 22 bases in between. Germline values: CDR1 MNHEY, CDR2 SVGEGT. Here the CDR3 DNA reads TGTGCCAGCAGTTACCTACGTCGAGAACGGGACTTCACCTACAATGAGCAGTTCTTC. It encodes CASSYLRRERDFTYNEQFF.

The chain links TRBV12-3 or TRBV12-4 to TRBJ1-1; D is unresolved. This CDR3 comprises 15 residues. Trimming took off 5 bases at V and 6 bases at J, with 19 bases between the two ends. The chain's CDR3 is CASSLSSPGGPEAFF. In DNA form, the CDR3 reads TGTGCCAGCAGTCTTTCTTCCCCCGGAGGGCCTGAAGCTTTCTTT.

The chain carries TRBV10-3 and TRBJ2-7; no definite D call. Germline loops: CDR1 ENHRY, CDR2 SYGVKD. Trimming stripped 3 bases from V and 5 bases from J, with 17 bases between. The CDR3 consists of 15 residues. CDR3 nucleotides: TGTGCCATCAGTGAAAACAGCCCCCCGGTGGACGAGCAGTACTTC. Translated, it gives CAISENSPPVDEQYF.

The rearrangement joins TRBV19 to TRBJ1-2, with 9 positions matching TRBD1. V gave up 3 bases and J gave up 4 bases; unmatched junction bases: 6. This CDR3 is built from 15 residues. CDR1 is LNHDA, CDR2 SQIVND, per germline (reference sequence). CDR3 sequence (DNA): TGTGCCAGTAGTATGGGGACAGGGTTTACCTATGGCTACACCTTC. Translating gives CASSMGTGFTYGYTF.

In its sample, this clonotype was seen a few times. The CDR3 spells CASSRRGDTEAFF. The CDR3 bases are TGTGCCAGCAGTCGAAGGGGGGACACTGAAGCTTTCTTT. V usage is TRBV6-5 and J usage is TRBJ1-1; tentatively, D is TRBD1 (6 bases). The V gene lost 5 bases and the J gene lost 3 bases, with 10 bases spanning the gap. The CDR3 contains 13 residues. CDR1 MNHEY and CDR2 SVGAGI come from the germline V gene.

V gene TRBV29-1 combines with J gene TRBJ2-7; TRBD1 agrees at 7 bases. V lost 6 bases to trimming and J lost 2 bases; unmatched junction nucleotides: 1. Germline CDR1 and CDR2: SQVTM and ANQGSEA. The CDR3 covers 11 residues. CDR3 DNA: TGCAGCGTGGGACAGACCTACGAGCAGTACTTC. Translated: CSVGQTYEQYF.

This chain links TRBV6-2 or TRBV6-3 with TRBJ2-3; tentative D call: TRBD1 (5 bases). From germline, CDR1 is MNHEY and CDR2 SVGEGT. V dropped 7 bases and J dropped 1 base, with 15 bases sitting between them. The CDR3 spans 15 residues. The CDR3 sequence: CASTEMLGGTDTQYF. In nucleotides, the CDR3 is TGTGCCAGCACGGAAATGTTAGGGGGCACAGATACGCAGTATTTT.

This chain connects TRBV20-1 to TRBJ2-1; no firm D call. Trimming took off 6 bases at V and 4 bases at J, with 28 bases between the two ends. The CDR3 has 18 amino acids. The germline gives CDR1 DFQATT, CDR2 SNEGSKA (reference sequence). CDR3 coding DNA: TGCAGTGCCTCGCGAGTTCTAGTGAAAGTCCCCCAATACAATGAGCAGTTCTTC. It specifies CSASRVLVKVPQYNEQFF.

The chain is built from TRBV7-9 and TRBJ1-6; D is unresolved. The CDR3 consists of 15 residues. CDR1 is SEHNR, CDR2 FQNEAQ, per germline (reference sequence). Trimming took off 3 bases at V and 4 bases at J, with 10 bases between the two ends. The CDR3 sequence is CASSLAGKYNSPLHF. The CDR3, as DNA: TGTGCCAGCAGCTTGGCGGGGAAATATAATTCACCCCTCCACTTT.

V and J are TRBV18 and TRBJ2-3; D may be TRBD1 (6 bases). V lost 7 bases to trimming and J lost 5 bases, with 13 bases between them. The CDR3 has 13 amino acids. Germline V gene data show CDR1 as KGHSH and CDR2 as LQKENI. CDR3 in amino acids: CASCHQGQDTQYF. Written as DNA, the CDR3 is TGTGCCAGCTGTCACCAGGGACAAGATACGCAGTATTTT.

The V call is TRBV6-1, the J call TRBJ1-1, with D maybe TRBD1 (5 bases). The CDR3 runs to 15 residues. Germline values: CDR1 MNHNS, CDR2 SASEGT. Trimming pared 8 bases from V and 7 bases from J, leaving 23 bases between. The CDR3: CASQPKKAGTNEAFF. The CDR3 DNA reads TGTGCCAGCCAACCTAAAAAGGCAGGGACTAATGAAGCTTTCTTT.

The J gene is TRBJ2-2, the V gene TRBV6-1; D unresolved. CDR1 is MNHNS, CDR2 SASEGT, per germline. The CDR3 loop spans 15 amino acids. With 2 bases removed from V and 4 bases from J, the gap between germline ends came to 11 bases. The chain's CDR3 is CASSELGRRTGELFF. DNA of the CDR3: TGTGCCAGCAGTGAATTGGGCAGGCGCACCGGGGAGCTGTTTTTT.

The chain couples TRBV12-3 or TRBV12-4 to TRBJ2-5; the match to TRBD2 covers 8 bases. J gave up 7 bases and V 7 bases, and 26 bases lay outside the gene matches. The CDR3 loop spans 19 amino acids. The DNA for the CDR3 is TGTGCCAGCATCATTGGTGGGGGGAGAAGCGGGGGAGCGATGGGGACCCAGTACTTC. It codes for CASIIGGGRSGGAMGTQYF.

The J gene is TRBJ2-7, the V gene TRBV14, with no clear D. V was trimmed by 0 bases and J by 12 bases, leaving 15 bases between them. The CDR3 totals 13 residues. Germline V CDR1 and CDR2: SGHDN, FVKESK. CDR3 amino acids: CASSQDVGRRRYF. CDR3 DNA sequence: TGTGCCAGCAGCCAAGACGTAGGCCGAAGGCGGTACTTC. The variable domain in full, completed from reference TRBV14 and TRBJ2-7, reads EAGVTQFPSHSVIEKGQTVTLRCDPISGHDNLYWYRRVMGKEIKFLLHFVKESKQDESGMPNNRFLAERTGGTYSTLKVQPAELEDSGVYFCASSQDVGRRRYFGPGTRLTVT.

V is TRBV12-3 or TRBV12-4 and J is TRBJ1-5, with a possible D match to TRBD1 (5 bases). Trimming cost V 4 bases and J 0 bases, with 13 bases left between them. The CDR3 covers 16 residues. CDR3 bases: TGTGCCAGCAGTTCCGACAGTAGTTATAGCAATCAGCCCCAGCATTTT. Amino acids: CASSSDSSYSNQPQHF.